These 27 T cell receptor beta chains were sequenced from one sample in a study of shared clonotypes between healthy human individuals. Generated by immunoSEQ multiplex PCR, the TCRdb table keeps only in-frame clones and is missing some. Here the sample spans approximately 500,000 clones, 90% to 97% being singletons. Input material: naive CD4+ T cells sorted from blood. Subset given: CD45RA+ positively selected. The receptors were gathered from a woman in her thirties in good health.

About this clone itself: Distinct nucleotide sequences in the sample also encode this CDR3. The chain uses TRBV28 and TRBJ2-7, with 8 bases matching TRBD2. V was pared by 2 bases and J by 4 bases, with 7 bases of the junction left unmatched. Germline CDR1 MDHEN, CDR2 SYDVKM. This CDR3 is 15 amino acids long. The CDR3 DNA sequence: TGTGCCAGCAGTTTAGGGCTAGCGGGCCCATACGAGCAGTACTTC. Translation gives CASSLGLAGPYEQYF.

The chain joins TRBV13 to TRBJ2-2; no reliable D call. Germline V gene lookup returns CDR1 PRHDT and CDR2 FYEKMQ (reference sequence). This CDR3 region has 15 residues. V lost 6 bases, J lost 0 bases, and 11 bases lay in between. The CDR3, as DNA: TGTGCCAGCAGTCCGAACTGGCCGAACACCGGGGAGCTGTTTTTT. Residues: CASSPNWPNTGELFF.

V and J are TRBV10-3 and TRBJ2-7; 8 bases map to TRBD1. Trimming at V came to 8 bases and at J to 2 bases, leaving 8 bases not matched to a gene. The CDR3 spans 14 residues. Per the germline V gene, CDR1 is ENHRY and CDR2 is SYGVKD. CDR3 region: CAIGSGQATYEQYF. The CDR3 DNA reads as TGTGCCATCGGTTCGGGACAGGCGACCTACGAGCAGTACTTC.

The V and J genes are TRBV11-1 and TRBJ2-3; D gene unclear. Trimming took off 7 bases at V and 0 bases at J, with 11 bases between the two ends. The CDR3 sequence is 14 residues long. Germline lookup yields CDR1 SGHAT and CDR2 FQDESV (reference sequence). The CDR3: CASTTISSTDTQYF. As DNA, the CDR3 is TGTGCCAGCACAACTATCTCGAGCACAGATACGCAGTATTTT.

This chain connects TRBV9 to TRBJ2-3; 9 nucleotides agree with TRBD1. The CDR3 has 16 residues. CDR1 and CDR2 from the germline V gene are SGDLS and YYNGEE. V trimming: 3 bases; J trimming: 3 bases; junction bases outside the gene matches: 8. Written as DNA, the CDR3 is TGTGCCAGCAGCGACCCGGGACAGGGCGCAACAGATACGCAGTATTTT. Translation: CASSDPGQGATDTQYF.

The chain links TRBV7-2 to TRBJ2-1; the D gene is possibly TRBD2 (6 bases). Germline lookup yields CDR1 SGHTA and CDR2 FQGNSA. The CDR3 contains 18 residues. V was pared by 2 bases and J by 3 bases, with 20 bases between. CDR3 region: CASSLTPGGGILYNEQFF. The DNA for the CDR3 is TGTGCCAGCAGCTTAACCCCCGGTGGCGGGATCCTCTACAATGAGCAGTTCTTC.

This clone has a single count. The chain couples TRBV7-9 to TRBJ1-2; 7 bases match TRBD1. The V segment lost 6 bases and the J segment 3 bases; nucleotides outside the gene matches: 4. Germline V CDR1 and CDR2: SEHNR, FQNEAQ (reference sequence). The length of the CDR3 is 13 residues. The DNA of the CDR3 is TGTGCCAGCAGACCCGACAGGGACTATGGCTACACCTTC. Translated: CASRPDRDYGYTF.

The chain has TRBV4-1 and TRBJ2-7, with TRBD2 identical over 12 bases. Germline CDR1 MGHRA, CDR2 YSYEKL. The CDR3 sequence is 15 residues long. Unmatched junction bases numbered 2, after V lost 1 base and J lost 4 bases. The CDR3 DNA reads TGCGCCAGCAGCCAAGGGACTAGCGGGGAATACGAGCAGTACTTC. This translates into CASSQGTSGEYEQYF.

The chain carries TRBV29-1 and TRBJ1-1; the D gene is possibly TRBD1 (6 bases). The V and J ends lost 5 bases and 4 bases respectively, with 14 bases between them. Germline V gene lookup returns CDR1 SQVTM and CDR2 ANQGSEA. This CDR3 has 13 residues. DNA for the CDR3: TGCAGCGTTCATAAACAGGGAGGCACTGAAGCTTTCTTT. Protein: CSVHKQGGTEAFF. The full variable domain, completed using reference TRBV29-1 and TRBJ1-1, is SAVISQKPSRDICQRGTSLTIQCQVDSQVTMMFWYRQQPGQSLTLIATANQGSEATYESGFVIDKFPISRPNLTFSTLTVSNMSPEDSSIYLCSVHKQGGTEAFFGQGTRLTVV.

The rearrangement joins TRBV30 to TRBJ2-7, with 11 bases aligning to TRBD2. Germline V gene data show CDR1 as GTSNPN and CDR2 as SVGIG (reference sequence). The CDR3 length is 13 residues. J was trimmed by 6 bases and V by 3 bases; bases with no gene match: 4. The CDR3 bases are TGTGCCTGGAGGGGACTAGCGGCTCTCGAGCAGTACTTC. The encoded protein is CAWRGLAALEQYF.

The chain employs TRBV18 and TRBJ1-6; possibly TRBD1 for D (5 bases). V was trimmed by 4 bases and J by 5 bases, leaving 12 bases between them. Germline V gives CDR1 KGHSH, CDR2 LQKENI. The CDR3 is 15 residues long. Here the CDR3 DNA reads TGTGCCAGCTCACGGGACGGAAGCAATAATTCACCCCTCCACTTT. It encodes CASSRDGSNNSPLHF.

The CDR3: CASSELEGGKNIQYF. The CDR3 bases are TGTGCCAGCAGTGAACTCGAAGGGGGCAAAAACATTCAGTACTTC. The chain links TRBV27 to TRBJ2-4; D may be TRBD1 (6 bases). CDR1 MNHEY and CDR2 SMNVEV come from the germline V gene (reference sequence). This CDR3 spans 15 amino acids. V was pared by 5 bases and J by 3 bases, with 14 bases between.

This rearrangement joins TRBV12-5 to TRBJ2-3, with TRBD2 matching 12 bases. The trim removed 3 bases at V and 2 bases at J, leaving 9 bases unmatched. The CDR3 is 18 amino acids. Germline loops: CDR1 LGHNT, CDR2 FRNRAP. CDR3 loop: CASGFRYGTSGYTDTQYF. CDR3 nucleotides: TGTGCTAGTGGTTTTCGTTACGGGACTAGCGGGTACACAGATACGCAGTATTTT.

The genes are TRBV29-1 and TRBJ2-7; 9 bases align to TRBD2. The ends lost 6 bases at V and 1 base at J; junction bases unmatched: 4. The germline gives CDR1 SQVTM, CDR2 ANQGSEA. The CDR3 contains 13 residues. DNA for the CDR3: TGCAGCGTCGTGAGCGGGAGGTCCTACGAGCAGTACTTC. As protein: CSVVSGRSYEQYF.

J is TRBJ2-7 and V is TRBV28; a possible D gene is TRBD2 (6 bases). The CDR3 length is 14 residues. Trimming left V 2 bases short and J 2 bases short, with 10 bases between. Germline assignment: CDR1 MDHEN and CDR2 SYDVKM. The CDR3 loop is CASSLGGSPYEQYF. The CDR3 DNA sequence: TGTGCCAGCAGTTTAGGAGGGAGCCCCTACGAGCAGTACTTC.

The DNA of the CDR3 is TGTGCCAGCAGTCCGACCGGGACAGGGGTAGGAGATGAAAAACTGTTTTTT. Translating gives CASSPTGTGVGDEKLFF. The chain links TRBV27 to TRBJ1-4, with 10 bases identical to TRBD1. V shed 5 bases and J 6 bases; nucleotides not matched to a gene: 12. This CDR3 comprises 17 residues. In germline, CDR1 is MNHEY, CDR2 SMNVEV (reference sequence).

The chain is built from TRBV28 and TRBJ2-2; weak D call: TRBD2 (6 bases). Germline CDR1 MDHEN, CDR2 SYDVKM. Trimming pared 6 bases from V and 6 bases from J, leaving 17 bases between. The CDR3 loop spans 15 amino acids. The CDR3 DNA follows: TGTGCCAGCAGGGACGGAACTAGCCCCTCCGGGGAGCTGTTTTTT. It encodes CASRDGTSPSGELFF.

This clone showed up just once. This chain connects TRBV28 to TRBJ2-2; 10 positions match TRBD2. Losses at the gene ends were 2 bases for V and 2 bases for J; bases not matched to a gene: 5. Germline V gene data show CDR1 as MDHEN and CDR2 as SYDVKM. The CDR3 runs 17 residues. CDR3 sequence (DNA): TGTGCCAGCAGTTTAACCGGACTAGCGGATAACACCGGGGAGCTGTTTTTT. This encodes CASSLTGLADNTGELFF.

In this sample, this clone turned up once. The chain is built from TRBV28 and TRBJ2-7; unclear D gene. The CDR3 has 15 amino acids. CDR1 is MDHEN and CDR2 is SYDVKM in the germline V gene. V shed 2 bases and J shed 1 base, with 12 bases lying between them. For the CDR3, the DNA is TGTGCCAGCAGTTTACCCGTGGACCGATCCTACGAGCAGTACTTC. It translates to CASSLPVDRSYEQYF.

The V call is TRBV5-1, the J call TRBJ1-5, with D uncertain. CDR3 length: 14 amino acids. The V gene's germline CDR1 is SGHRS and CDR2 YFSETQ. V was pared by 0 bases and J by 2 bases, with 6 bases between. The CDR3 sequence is CASSLDGGNQPQHF. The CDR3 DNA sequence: TGCGCCAGCAGCTTGGACGGAGGCAATCAGCCCCAGCATTTT.

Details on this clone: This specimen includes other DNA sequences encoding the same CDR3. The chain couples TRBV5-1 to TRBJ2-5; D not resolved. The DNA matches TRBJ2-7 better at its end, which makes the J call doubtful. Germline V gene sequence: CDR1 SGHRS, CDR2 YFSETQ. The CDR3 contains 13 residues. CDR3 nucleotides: TGCGCCAGCAGCTTGGACGGTTCCTACGAGCAGTACTTC. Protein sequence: CASSLDGSYEQYF.

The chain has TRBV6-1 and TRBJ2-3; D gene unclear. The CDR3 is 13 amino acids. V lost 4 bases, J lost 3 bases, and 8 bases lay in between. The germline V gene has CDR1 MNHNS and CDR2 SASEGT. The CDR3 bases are TGTGCCAGCAGTGCTACAGATACAGATACGCAGTATTTT. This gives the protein CASSATDTDTQYF.

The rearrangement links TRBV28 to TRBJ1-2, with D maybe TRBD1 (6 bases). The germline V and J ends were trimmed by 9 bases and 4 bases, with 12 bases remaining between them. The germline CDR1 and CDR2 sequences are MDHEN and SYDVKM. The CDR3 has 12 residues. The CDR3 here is CASTQGTYGYTF. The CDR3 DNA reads TGTGCCAGTACTCAGGGGACCTATGGCTACACCTTC.

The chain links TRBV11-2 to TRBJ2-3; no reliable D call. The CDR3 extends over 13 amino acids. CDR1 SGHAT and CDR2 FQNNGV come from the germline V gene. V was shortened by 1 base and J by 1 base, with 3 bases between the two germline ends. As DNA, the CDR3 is TGTGCCAGCAGCTTAGGAGGCACAGATACGCAGTATTTT. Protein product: CASSLGGTDTQYF. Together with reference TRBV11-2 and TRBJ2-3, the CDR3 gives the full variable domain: EAGVAQSPRYKIIEKRQSVAFWCNPISGHATLYWYQQILGQGPKLLIQFQNNGVVDDSQLPKDRFSAERLKGVDSTLKIQPAKLEDSAVYLCASSLGGTDTQYFGPGTRLTVL.

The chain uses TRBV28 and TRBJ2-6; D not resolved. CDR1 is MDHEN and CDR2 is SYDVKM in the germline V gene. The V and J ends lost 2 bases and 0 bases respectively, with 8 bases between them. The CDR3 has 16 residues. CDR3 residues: CASSLGPSSGANVLTF. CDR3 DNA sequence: TGTGCCAGCAGTTTAGGACCTAGCTCTGGGGCCAACGTCCTGACTTTC.

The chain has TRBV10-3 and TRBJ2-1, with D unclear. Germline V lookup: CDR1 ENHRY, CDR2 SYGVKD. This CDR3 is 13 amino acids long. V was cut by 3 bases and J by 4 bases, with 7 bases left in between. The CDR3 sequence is CAISDPRYNEQFF. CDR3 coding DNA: TGTGCCATCAGTGACCCTCGATACAATGAGCAGTTCTTC.

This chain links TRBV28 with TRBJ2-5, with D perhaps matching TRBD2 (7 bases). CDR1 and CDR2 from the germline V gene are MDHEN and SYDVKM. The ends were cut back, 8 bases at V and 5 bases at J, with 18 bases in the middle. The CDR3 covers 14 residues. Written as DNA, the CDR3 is TGTGCCAGCCAAATGGGGGGGGCACGGGAGACCCAGTACTTC. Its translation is CASQMGGARETQYF.